One TCR beta chain is described in this entry. Its antigen is undetermined. This entry is derived from a study of T cell clonotyping in hematopoietic cell transplantation. Per germline, CDR1 MNHNS and CDR2 SASEGT. The CDR3 is 17 residues long. The V gene lost 4 bases and the J gene lost 0 bases, with 16 bases spanning the gap. The study's findings and limits: Without cell sorting, CD4 versus CD8 contributions remain unresolved. Few recipient clonotypes overlapped donors; over 95% were de novo at given depth. Recipient TCR diversity dropped after transplant; expanded clonotypes rose from day 30 to 180. Higher Inverse Simpson Index values in graft donor and pretransplant recipient predicted broader posttransplant TCR diversity.

TCRdb's table, derived via immunoSEQ multiplex PCR, lists solely in-frame clones and lacks some. The table has roughly 40,000 clones, 95% seen once. Sample: peripheral blood mononuclear cells. This chain joins TRBV6-1 and TRBJ2-4; D possibly corresponds to TRBD2 (6 bases). The receptor was isolated from a man aged 30 to 39 in good health. Some clones in this sample may be carry-over from other donors' samples. The CDR3 region has the DNA TGTGCCAGCAGTGGACTCTTGACTAGTCTAGCCAAAAACATTCAGTACTTC. Protein sequence: CASSGLLTSLAKNIQYF.